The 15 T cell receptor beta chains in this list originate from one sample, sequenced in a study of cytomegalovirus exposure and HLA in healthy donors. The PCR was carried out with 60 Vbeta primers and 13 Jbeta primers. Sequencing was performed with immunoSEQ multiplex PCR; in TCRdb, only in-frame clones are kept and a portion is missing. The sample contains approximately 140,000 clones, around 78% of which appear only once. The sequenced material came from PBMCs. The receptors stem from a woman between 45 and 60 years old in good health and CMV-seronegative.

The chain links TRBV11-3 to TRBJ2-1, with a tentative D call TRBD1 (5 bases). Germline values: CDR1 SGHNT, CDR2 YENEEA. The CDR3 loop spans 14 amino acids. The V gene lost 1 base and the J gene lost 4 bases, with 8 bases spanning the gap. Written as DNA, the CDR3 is TGTGCCAGCAGCTTAGCTGCAGGGTACAATGAGCAGTTCTTC. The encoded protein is CASSLAAGYNEQFF.

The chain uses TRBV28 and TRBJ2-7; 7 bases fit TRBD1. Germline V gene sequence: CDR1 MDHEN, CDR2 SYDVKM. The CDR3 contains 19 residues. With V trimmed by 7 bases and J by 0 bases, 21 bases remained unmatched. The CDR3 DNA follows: TGTGCCAGCATTTCCCCGCCCGGGACAGCCTTCCCCATCTCCTACGAGCAGTACTTC. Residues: CASISPPGTAFPISYEQYF.

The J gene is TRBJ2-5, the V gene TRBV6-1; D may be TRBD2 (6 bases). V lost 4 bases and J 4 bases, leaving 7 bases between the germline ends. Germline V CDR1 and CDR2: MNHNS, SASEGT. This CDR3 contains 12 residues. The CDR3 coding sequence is TGTGCCAGCAGTGGGAGGGGAGAGACCCAGTACTTC. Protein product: CASSGRGETQYF.

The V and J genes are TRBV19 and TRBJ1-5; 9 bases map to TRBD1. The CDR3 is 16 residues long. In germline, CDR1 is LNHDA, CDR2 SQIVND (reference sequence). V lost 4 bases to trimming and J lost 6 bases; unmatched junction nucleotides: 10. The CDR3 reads CASSKEDRGVGQPQHF. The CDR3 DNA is TGTGCCAGTAGTAAAGAGGACAGGGGAGTGGGTCAGCCCCAGCATTTT.

The CDR3, as DNA: TGTGCCAGCAGCTCCCGGGGCTATGGCTACACCTTC. Protein: CASSSRGYGYTF. The V and J genes are TRBV9 and TRBJ1-2; no clear D. The CDR3 covers 12 residues. V was trimmed by 4 bases and J by 4 bases, leaving 8 bases between them. Germline CDR1 reads SGDLS; CDR2 reads YYNGEE.

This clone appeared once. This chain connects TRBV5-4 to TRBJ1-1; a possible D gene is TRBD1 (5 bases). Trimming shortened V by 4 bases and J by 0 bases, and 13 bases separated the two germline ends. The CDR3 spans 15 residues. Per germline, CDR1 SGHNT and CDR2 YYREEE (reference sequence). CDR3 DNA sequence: TGTGCCAGCAGCCAAGGGGCAGGCATGAACACTGAAGCTTTCTTT. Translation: CASSQGAGMNTEAFF.

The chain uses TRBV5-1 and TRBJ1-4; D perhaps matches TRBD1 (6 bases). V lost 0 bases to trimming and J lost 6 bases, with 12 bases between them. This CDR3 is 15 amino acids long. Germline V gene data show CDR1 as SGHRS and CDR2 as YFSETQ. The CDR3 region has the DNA TGCGCCAGCAGCTTGGGGACAGTGGTAGATGAAAAACTGTTTTTT. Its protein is CASSLGTVVDEKLFF.

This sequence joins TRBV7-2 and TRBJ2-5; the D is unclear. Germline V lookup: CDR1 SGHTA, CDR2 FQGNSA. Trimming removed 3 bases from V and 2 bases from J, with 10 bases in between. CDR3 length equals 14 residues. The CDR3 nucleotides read TGTGCCAGCAGCTTGGAGCTAGAGCAAGAGACCCAGTACTTC. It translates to CASSLELEQETQYF.

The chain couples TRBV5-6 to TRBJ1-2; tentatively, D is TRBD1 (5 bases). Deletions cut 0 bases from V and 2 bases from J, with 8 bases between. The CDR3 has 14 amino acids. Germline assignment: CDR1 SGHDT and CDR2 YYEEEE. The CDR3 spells CASSLGQPNYGYTF. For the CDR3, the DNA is TGTGCCAGCAGCTTGGGACAGCCAAACTATGGCTACACCTTC.

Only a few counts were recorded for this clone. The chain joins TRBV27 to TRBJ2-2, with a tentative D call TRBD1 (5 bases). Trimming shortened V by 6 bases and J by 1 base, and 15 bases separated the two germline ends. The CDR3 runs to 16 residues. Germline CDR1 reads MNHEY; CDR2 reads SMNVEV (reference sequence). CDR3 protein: CASRQDLFENTGELFF. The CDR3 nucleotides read TGTGCCAGCAGACAGGACCTATTCGAGAACACCGGGGAGCTGTTTTTT.

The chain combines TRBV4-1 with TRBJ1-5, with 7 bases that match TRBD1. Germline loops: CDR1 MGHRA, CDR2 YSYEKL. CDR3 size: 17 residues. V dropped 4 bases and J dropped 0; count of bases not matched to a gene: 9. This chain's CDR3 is CASSLRQGDPSNQPQHF. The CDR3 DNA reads TGCGCCAGCAGCCTCAGACAGGGCGACCCTAGCAATCAGCCCCAGCATTTT.

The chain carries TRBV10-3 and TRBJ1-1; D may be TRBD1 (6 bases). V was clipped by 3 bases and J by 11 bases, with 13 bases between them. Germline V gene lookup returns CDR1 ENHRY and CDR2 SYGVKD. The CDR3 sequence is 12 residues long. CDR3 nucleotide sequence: TGTGCCATCAGTGACTTCACAGGGATGGCTTTCTTT. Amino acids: CAISDFTGMAFF.

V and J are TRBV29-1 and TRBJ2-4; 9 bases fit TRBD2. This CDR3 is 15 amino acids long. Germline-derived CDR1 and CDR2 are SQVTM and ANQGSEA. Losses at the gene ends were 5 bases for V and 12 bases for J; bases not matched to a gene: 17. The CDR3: CSVIVELAGLTPQYF. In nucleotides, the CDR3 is TGCAGCGTTATAGTCGAACTAGCGGGTTTGACGCCTCAGTACTTC.

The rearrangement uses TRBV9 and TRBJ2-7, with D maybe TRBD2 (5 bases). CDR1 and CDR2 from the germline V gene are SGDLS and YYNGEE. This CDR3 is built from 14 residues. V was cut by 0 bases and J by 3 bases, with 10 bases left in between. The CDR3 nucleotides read TGTGCCAGCAGCGTAGCTGTAGGGAGCTACGAGCAGTACTTC. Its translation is CASSVAVGSYEQYF. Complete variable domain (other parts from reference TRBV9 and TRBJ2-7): DSGVTQTPKHLITATGQRVTLRCSPRSGDLSVYWYQQSLDQGLQFLIQYYNGEERAKGNILERFSAQQFPDLHSELNLSSLELGDSALYFCASSVAVGSYEQYFGPGTRLTVT.

In DNA form, the CDR3 reads TGTGCCAGCAGCTCGCCGGGACTAGCGGGAGTTGAGCAGTTCTTC. Its translation: CASSSPGLAGVEQFF. V and J are TRBV7-9 and TRBJ2-1, with 14 positions matching TRBD2. There are 15 residues in the CDR3. J was trimmed by 9 bases and V by 4 bases; bases with no gene match: 5. Germline CDR1 and CDR2: SEHNR and FQNEAQ (reference sequence). The full variable domain, in which reference TRBV7-9 and TRBJ2-1 provide the parts outside the CDR3, is DTGVSQNPRHKITKRGQNVTFRCDPISEHNRLYWYRQTLGQGPEFLTYFQNEAQLEKSRLLSDRFSAERPKGSFSTLEIQRTEQGDSAMYLCASSSPGLAGVEQFFGPGTRLTVL.